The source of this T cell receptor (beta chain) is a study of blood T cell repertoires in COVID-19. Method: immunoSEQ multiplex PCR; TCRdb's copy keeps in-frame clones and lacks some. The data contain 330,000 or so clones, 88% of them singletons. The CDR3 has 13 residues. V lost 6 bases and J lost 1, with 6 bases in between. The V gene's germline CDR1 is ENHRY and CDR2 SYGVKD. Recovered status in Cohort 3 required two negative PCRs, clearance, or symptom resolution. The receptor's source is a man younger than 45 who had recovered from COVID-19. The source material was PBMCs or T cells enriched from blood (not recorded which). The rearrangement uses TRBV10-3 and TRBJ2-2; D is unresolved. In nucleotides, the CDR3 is TGTGCCATCAGCCAGAAGAACACCGGGGAGCTGTTTTTT. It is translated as CAISQKNTGELFF.